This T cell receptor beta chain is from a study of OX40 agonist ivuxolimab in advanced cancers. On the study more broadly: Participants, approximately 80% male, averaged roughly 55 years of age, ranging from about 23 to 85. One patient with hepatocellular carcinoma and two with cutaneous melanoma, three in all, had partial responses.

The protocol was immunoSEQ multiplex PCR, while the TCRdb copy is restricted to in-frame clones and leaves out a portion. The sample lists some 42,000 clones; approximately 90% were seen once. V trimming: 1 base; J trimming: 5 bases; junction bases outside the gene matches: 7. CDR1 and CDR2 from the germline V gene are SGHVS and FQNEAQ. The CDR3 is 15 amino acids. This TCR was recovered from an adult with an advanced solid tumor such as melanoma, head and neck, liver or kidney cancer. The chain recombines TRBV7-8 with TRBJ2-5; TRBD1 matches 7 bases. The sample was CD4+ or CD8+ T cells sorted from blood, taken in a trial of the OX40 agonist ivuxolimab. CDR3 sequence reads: CASSLGFGRGETQYF. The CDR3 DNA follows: TGTGCCAGCAGCTTAGGATTCGGCAGGGGGGAGACCCAGTACTTC.